These 13 T cell receptor beta chains originate from one sample sequenced in a study of blood T cell repertoires in COVID-19. Data came from immunoSEQ multiplex PCR; TCRdb stores just in-frame clones and leaves some out. In the table there are under 150,000 clones, roughly 81% of which are singletons. The sample was peripheral blood. These receptors originate from a middle-aged man with acute or convalescent COVID-19.

The genes are TRBV11-2 and TRBJ1-2, with 8 bases identical to TRBD1. V was clipped by 5 bases and J by 6 bases; unmatched bases: 5. Germline CDR1 reads SGHAT; CDR2 reads FQNNGV. There are 13 residues in the CDR3. The chain's CDR3 is CASSRAGGNGYTF. CDR3 DNA sequence: TGTGCCAGCAGCCGCGCAGGGGGCAATGGCTACACCTTC. Full variable domain (rest looked up from reference TRBV11-2 and TRBJ1-2): EAGVAQSPRYKIIEKRQSVAFWCNPISGHATLYWYQQILGQGPKLLIQFQNNGVVDDSQLPKDRFSAERLKGVDSTLKIQPAKLEDSAVYLCASSRAGGNGYTFGSGTRLTVV.

V gene TRBV6-2 or TRBV6-3 combines with J gene TRBJ1-1, with unresolved D. Germline V lookup: CDR1 MNHEY, CDR2 SVGEGT. The V end lost 5 bases, the J end lost 5 bases, and 12 bases lay between the germline ends. The CDR3 spans 13 residues. CDR3 loop: CASSPPGRTEAFF. The DNA for the CDR3 is TGTGCCAGCAGTCCCCCCGGGAGGACTGAAGCTTTCTTT.

The chain is built from TRBV5-4 and TRBJ1-6, with D perhaps TRBD1 (5 bases). Trimming removed 0 bases from V and 9 bases from J, with 13 bases in between. The CDR3 runs to 15 residues. Per germline, CDR1 SGHNT and CDR2 YYREEE (reference sequence). CDR3 loop: CASSLERRGGSPLHF. Written as DNA, the CDR3 is TGTGCCAGCAGCTTGGAACGGAGGGGTGGTTCACCCCTCCACTTT. The complete variable domain, with remaining parts taken from reference TRBV5-4 and TRBJ1-6, reads ETGVTQSPTHLIKTRGQQVTLRCSSQSGHNTVSWYQQALGQGPQFIFQYYREEENGRGNFPPRFSGLQFPNYSSELNVNALELDDSALYLCASSLERRGGSPLHFGNGTRLTVT.

The rearrangement joins TRBV5-4 to TRBJ1-2, with 7 bases lining up with TRBD1. J was trimmed by 2 bases and V by 2 bases; bases with no gene match: 9. The CDR3 has 16 amino acids. Per germline, CDR1 SGHNT and CDR2 YYREEE (reference sequence). CDR3: CASSLGLGTVNYGYTF. CDR3 nucleotides: TGTGCCAGCAGCTTAGGGCTTGGGACAGTAAACTATGGCTACACCTTC.

The chain links TRBV19 to TRBJ2-1, with 8 bases that match TRBD2. The germline gives CDR1 LNHDA, CDR2 SQIVND (reference sequence). CDR3 length: 14 amino acids. Trimming took 9 bases from V and 8 from J; bases not matched to a gene: 12. In DNA, the CDR3 is TGTGCCAGCAAAGGACTAGCTTGGGGGGATGAGCAGTTCTTC. Protein sequence: CASKGLAWGDEQFF.

The V and J genes are TRBV12-5 and TRBJ2-5, with D possibly TRBD1 on 6 matching bases. V lost 2 bases to trimming and J lost 7 bases, with 11 bases between them. This CDR3 has 13 residues. Germline CDR1 reads LGHNT; CDR2 reads FRNRAP. CDR3: CASGLMQGLTQYF. The CDR3 nucleotides are TGTGCTAGTGGTTTGATGCAGGGGCTGACCCAGTACTTC.

The chain links TRBV12-3 or TRBV12-4 to TRBJ1-2; D is possibly TRBD1 (5 bases). V was shortened by 3 bases and J by 3 bases, with 8 bases between the two germline ends. This CDR3 spans 13 amino acids. The DNA for the CDR3 is TGTGCCAGCAGTTTGACAGCATACTATGGCTACACCTTC. This translates into CASSLTAYYGYTF.

This rearrangement joins TRBV19 to TRBJ2-7; a possible D gene is TRBD2 (6 bases). V lost 1 base and J lost 3, with 13 bases in between. The CDR3 length is 15 residues. Germline loops: CDR1 LNHDA, CDR2 SQIVND (reference sequence). In DNA, the CDR3 is TGTGCCAGTAGTATAGCATTCGGGACTGTCTACGAGCAGTACTTC. Protein sequence: CASSIAFGTVYEQYF.

The chain links TRBV19 to TRBJ2-7, with TRBD1 identical over 7 bases. This CDR3 has 12 amino acids. V trimming: 6 bases; J trimming: 9 bases; junction bases outside the gene matches: 8. Per germline, CDR1 LNHDA and CDR2 SQIVND (reference sequence). The DNA of the CDR3 is TGTGCCAGTAGGACAGGGCAAGGGGCGCAGTACTTC. This encodes CASRTGQGAQYF. The full variable domain, with the rest looked up from reference TRBV19 and TRBJ2-7, is DGGITQSPKYLFRKEGQNVTLSCEQNLNHDAMYWYRQDPGQGLRLIYYSQIVNDFQKGDIAEGYSVSREKKESFPLTVTSAQKNPTAFYLCASRTGQGAQYFGPGTRLTVT.

V is TRBV4-1 and J is TRBJ2-3; 8 bases match TRBD1. V was clipped by 1 base and J by 6 bases; unmatched bases: 3. Germline V gene lookup returns CDR1 MGHRA and CDR2 YSYEKL. The CDR3 loop spans 14 amino acids. CDR3 in amino acids: CASSQVNRGDTQYF. The CDR3 DNA follows: TGCGCCAGCAGCCAAGTCAACAGGGGGGATACGCAGTATTTT.

This clone has just one count. CDR3 amino acids: CASSQVSGNEQFF. The CDR3 region has the DNA TGCGCCAGCAGCCAAGTCAGCGGCAATGAGCAGTTCTTC. The V and J genes are TRBV4-1 and TRBJ2-1; D possibly corresponds to TRBD2 (5 bases). From germline, CDR1 is MGHRA and CDR2 YSYEKL. This CDR3 comprises 13 residues. V shed 1 base and J shed 6 bases, with 7 bases lying between them.

The chain couples TRBV18 to TRBJ2-7, with TRBD1 as a possible D gene (6 bases). V was shortened by 5 bases and J by 2 bases, with 13 bases between the two germline ends. Germline lookup yields CDR1 KGHSH and CDR2 LQKENI. The CDR3 has 14 residues. As DNA, the CDR3 is TGTGCCAGCTCATCAGGGGCCGGGACCTACGAGCAGTACTTC. It specifies CASSSGAGTYEQYF. The full variable domain, in which reference TRBV18 and TRBJ2-7 provide the parts outside the CDR3, is NAGVMQNPRHLVRRRGQEARLRCSPMKGHSHVYWYRQLPEEGLKFMVYLQKENIIDESGMPKERFSAEFPKEGPSILRIQQVVRGDSAAYFCASSSGAGTYEQYFGPGTRLTVT.

This chain links TRBV6-5 with TRBJ2-1; D is perhaps TRBD2 (7 bases). This CDR3 spans 15 amino acids. Germline V gives CDR1 MNHEY, CDR2 SVGAGI. Trimming removed 2 bases from V and 7 bases from J, with 15 bases in between. The CDR3: CASSYGGGAGNEQFF. CDR3 in DNA: TGTGCCAGCAGTTACGGAGGGGGGGCGGGGAATGAGCAGTTCTTC.